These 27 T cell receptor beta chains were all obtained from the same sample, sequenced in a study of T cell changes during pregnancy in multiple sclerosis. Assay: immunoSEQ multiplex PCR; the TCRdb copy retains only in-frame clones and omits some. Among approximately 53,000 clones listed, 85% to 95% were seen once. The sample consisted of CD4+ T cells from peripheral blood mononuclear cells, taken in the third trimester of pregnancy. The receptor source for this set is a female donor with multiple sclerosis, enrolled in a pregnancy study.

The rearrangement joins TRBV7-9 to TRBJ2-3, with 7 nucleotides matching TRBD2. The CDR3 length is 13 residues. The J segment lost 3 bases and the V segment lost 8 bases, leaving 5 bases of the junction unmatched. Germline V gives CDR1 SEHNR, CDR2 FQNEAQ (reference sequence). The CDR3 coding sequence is TGTGCCAGCCTCGGGGGACTAACAGATACGCAGTATTTT. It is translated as CASLGGLTDTQYF. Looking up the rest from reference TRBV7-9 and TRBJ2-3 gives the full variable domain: DTGVSQNPRHKITKRGQNVTFRCDPISEHNRLYWYRQTLGQGPEFLTYFQNEAQLEKSRLLSDRFSAERPKGSFSTLEIQRTEQGDSAMYLCASLGGLTDTQYFGPGTRLTVL.

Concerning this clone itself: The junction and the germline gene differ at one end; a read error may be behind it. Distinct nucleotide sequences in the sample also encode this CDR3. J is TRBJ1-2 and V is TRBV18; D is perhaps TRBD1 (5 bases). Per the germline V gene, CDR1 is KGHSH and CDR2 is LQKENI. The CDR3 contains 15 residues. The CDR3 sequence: CASSPERDENYGYTF. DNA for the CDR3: TGTGCTAGCTCACCCGAGCGGGACGAGAACTATGGCTACACCTTC.

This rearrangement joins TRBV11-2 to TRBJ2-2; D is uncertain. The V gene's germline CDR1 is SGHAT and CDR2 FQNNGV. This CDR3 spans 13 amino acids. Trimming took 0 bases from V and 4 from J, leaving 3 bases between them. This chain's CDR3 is CASSLDRTGELFF. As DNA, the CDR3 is TGTGCCAGCAGCTTAGATCGCACCGGGGAGCTGTTTTTT.

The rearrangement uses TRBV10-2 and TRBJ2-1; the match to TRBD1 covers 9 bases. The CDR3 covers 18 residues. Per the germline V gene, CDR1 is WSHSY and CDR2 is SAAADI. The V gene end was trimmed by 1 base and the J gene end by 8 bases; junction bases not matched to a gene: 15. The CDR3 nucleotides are TGCGCCAGCAGTGAGTACACATATTCCGGGACAGGGAGCTATGAGCAGTTCTTC. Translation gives CASSEYTYSGTGSYEQFF.

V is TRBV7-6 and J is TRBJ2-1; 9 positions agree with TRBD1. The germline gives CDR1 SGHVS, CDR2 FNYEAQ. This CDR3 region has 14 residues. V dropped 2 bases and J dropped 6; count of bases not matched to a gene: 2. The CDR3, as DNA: TGTGCCAGCAGCTTAACAGGGGGCTTCAATGAGCAGTTCTTC. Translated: CASSLTGGFNEQFF.

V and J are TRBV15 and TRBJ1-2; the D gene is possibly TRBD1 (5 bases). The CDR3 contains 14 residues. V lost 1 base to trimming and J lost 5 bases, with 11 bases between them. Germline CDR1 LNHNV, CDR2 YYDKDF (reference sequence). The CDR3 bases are TGTGCCACCAGCAGAGGGGGCGGGAGGTATGGCTACACCTTC. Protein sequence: CATSRGGGRYGYTF.

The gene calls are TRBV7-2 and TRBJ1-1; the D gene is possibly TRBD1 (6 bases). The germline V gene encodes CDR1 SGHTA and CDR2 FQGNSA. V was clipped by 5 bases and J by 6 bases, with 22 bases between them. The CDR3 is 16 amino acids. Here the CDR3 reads CASSRDRTATRSEAFF. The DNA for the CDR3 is TGTGCCAGCAGCCGAGATAGGACAGCGACCAGATCTGAAGCTTTCTTT.

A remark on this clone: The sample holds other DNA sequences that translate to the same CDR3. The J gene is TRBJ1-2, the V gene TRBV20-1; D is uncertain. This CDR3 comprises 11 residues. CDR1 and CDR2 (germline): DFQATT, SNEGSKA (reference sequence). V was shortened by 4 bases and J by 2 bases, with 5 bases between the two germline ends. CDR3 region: CSATGNYGYTF. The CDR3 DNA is TGCAGTGCTACCGGGAACTATGGCTACACCTTC.

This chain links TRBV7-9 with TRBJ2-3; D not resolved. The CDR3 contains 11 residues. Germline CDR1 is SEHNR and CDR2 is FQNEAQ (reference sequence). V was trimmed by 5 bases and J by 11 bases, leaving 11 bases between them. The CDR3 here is CASSPKFQQYF. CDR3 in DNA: TGTGCCAGCAGCCCTAAATTTCAGCAGTATTTT.

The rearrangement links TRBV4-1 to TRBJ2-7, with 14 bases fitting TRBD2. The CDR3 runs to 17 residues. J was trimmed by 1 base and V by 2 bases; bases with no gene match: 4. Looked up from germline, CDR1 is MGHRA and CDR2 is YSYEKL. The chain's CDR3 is CASSQRTSGGLSYEQYF. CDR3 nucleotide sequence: TGCGCCAGCAGCCAAAGGACTAGCGGGGGGCTGTCCTACGAGCAGTACTTC.

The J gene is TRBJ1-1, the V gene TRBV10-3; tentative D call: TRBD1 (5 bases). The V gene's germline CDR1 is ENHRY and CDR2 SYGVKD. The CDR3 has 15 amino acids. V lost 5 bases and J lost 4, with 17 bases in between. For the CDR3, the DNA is TGTGCCATCAGTTCAACTACGGGGGTGGGCACTGAAGCTTTCTTT. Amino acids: CAISSTTGVGTEAFF.

DNA of the CDR3: TGTGCCAGCTCCCCTAAAGGGAGGGAGCAGTACTTC. This gives the protein CASSPKGREQYF. This chain links TRBV5-4 with TRBJ2-5; 7 bases fit TRBD2. Germline-derived CDR1 and CDR2 are SGHNT and YYREEE (reference sequence). V gave up 7 bases and J gave up 11 bases; unmatched junction bases: 11. The CDR3 totals 12 residues.

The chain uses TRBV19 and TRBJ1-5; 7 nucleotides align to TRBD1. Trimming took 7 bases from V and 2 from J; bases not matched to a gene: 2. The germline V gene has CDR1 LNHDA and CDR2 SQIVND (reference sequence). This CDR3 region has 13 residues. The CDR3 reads CASIGQGNQPQHF. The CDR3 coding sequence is TGTGCCAGTATTGGACAGGGCAATCAGCCCCAGCATTTT.

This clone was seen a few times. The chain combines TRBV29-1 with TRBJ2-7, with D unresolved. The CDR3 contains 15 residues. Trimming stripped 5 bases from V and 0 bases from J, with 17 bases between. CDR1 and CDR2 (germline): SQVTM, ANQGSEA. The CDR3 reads CSVRNFGQHSYEQYF. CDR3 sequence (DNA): TGCAGCGTTAGAAATTTTGGGCAGCACTCCTACGAGCAGTACTTC.

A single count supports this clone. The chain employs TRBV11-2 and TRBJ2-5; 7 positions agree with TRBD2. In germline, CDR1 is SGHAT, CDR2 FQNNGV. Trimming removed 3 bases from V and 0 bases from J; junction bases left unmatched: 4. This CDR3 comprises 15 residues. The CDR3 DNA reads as TGTGCCAGCAGCTTCCATCGGGGGGACCAAGAGACCCAGTACTTC. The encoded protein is CASSFHRGDQETQYF. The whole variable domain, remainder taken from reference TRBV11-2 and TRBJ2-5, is EAGVAQSPRYKIIEKRQSVAFWCNPISGHATLYWYQQILGQGPKLLIQFQNNGVVDDSQLPKDRFSAERLKGVDSTLKIQPAKLEDSAVYLCASSFHRGDQETQYFGPGTRLLVL.

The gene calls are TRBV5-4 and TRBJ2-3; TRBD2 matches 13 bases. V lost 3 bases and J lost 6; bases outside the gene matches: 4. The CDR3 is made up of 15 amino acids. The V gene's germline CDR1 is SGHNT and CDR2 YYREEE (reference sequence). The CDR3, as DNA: TGTGCCAGCAGCTCACTAGCGGGGGGGTTGGATACGCAGTATTTT. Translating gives CASSSLAGGLDTQYF.

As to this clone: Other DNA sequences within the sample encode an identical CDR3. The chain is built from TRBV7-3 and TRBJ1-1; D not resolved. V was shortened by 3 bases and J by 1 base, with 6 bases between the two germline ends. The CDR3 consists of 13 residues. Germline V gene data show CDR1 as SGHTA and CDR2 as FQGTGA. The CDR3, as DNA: TGTGCCAGCAGCTTGCAGGAGAACACTGAAGCTTTCTTT. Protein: CASSLQENTEAFF.

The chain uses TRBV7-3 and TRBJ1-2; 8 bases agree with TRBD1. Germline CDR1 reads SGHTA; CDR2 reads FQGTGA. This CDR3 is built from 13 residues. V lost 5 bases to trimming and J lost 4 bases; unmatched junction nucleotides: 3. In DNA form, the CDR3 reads TGTGCCAGCAGCGATACAGGGGGCTATGGCTACACCTTC. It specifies CASSDTGGYGYTF.

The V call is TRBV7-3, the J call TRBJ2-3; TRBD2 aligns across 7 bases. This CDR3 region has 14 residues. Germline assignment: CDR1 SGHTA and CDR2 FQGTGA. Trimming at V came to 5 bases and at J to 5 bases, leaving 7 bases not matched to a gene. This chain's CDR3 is CASSQRTRGDTQYF. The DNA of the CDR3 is TGTGCCAGCAGCCAAAGGACTAGAGGAGATACGCAGTATTTT. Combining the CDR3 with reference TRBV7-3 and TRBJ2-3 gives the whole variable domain GAGVSQTPSNKVTEKGKYVELRCDPISGHTALYWYRQSLGQGPEFLIYFQGTGAADDSGLPNDRFFAVRPEGSVSTLKIQRTERGDSAVYLCASSQRTRGDTQYFGPGTRLTVL.

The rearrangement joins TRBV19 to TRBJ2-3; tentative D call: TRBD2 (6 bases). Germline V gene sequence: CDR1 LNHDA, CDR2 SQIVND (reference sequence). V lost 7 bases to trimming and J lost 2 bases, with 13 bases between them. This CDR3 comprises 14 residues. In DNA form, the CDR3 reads TGTGCCAGTAAATCGCGGGACTTCACAGATACGCAGTATTTT. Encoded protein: CASKSRDFTDTQYF. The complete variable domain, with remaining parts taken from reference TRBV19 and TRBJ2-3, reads DGGITQSPKYLFRKEGQNVTLSCEQNLNHDAMYWYRQDPGQGLRLIYYSQIVNDFQKGDIAEGYSVSREKKESFPLTVTSAQKNPTAFYLCASKSRDFTDTQYFGPGTRLTVL.

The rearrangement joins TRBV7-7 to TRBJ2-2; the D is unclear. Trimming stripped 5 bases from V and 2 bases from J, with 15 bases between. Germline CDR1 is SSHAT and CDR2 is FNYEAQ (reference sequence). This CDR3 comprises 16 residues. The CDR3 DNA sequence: TGTGCCAGCAGCGCCGCCCTCACTCGTAACACCGGGGAGCTGTTTTTT. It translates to CASSAALTRNTGELFF.

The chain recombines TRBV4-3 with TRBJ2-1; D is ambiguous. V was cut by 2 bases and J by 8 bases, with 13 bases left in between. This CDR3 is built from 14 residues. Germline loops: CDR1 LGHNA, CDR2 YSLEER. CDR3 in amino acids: CASSQSPRSDEQFF. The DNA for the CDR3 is TGCGCCAGCAGCCAAAGTCCACGGTCGGATGAGCAGTTCTTC.

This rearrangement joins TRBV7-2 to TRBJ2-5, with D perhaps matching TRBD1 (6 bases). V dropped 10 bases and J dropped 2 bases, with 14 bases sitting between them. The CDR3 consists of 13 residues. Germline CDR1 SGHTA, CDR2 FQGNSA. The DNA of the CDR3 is TGTGCCACCGTCTACAGGGCGCAAGAGACCCAGTACTTC. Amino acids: CATVYRAQETQYF.

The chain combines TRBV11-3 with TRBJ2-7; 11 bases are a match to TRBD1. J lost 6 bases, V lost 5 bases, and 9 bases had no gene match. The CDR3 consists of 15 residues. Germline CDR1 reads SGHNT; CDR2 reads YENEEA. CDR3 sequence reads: CASSAAGTGGGEQYF. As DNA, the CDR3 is TGTGCCAGCAGCGCAGCCGGGACAGGGGGTGGCGAGCAGTACTTC.

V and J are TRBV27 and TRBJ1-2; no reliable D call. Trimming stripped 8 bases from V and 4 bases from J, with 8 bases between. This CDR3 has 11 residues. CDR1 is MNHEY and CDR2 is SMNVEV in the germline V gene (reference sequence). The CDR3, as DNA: TGTGCCAGCGGAGGGTCCTATGGCTACACCTTC. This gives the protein CASGGSYGYTF.

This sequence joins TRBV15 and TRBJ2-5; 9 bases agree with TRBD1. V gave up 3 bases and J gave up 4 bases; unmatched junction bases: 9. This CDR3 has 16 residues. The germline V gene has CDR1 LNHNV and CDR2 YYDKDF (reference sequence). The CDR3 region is CATSSTTGGTSETQYF. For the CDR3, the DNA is TGTGCCACCAGCAGCACGACAGGGGGGACTTCAGAGACCCAGTACTTC.

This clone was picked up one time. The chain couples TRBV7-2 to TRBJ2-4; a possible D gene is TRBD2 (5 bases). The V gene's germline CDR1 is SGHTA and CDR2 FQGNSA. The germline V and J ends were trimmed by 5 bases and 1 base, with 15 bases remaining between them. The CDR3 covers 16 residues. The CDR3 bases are TGTGCCAGCAGCCCGGACTTCATTCTGGCCAAAAACATTCAGTACTTC. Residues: CASSPDFILAKNIQYF.